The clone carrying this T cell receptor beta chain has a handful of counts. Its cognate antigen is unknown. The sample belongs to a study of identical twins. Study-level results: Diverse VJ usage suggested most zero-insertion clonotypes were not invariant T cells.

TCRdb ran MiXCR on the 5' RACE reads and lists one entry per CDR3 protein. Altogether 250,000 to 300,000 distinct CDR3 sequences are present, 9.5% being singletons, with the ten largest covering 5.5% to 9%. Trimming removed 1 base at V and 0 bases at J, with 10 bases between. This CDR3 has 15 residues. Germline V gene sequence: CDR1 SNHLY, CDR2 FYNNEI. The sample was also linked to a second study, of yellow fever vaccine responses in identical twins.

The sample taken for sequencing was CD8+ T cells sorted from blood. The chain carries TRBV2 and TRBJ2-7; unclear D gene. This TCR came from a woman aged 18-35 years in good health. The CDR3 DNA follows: TGTGCCAGCAGTGAAGAGGCCAGAAGCTCCTACGAGCAGTACTTC. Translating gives CASSEEARSSYEQYF.